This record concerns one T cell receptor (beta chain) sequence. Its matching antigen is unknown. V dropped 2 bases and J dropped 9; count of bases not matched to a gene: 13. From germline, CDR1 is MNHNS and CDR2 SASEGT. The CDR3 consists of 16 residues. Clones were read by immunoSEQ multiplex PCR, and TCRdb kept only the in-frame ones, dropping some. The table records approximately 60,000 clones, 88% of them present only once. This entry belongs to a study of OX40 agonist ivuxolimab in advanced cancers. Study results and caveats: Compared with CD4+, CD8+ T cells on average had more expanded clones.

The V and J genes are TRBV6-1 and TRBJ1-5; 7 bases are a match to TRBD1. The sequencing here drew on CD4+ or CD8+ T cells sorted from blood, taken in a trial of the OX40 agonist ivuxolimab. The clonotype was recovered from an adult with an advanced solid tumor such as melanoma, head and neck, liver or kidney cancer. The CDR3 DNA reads TGTGCCAGCAGTGAACTCCCGGGAGGACAGGTTCCGCCCCAGCATTTT. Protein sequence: CASSELPGGQVPPQHF.